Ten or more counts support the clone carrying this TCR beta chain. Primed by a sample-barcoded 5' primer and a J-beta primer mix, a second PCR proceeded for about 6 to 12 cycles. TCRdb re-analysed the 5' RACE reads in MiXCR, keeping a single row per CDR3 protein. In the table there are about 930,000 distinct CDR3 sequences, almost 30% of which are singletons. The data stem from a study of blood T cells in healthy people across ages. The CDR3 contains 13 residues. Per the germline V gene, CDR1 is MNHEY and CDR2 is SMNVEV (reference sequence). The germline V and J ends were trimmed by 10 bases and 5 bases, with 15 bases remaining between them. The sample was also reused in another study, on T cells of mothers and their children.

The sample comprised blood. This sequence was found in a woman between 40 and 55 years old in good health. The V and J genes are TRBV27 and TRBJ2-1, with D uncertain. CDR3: CAIPLGPDNEQFF. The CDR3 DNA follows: TGTGCCATCCCCCTAGGACCGGACAATGAGCAGTTCTTC.